This TCR beta chain comes out of a study of T cell responses to AZD1222 COVID-19 vaccine. CDR3 size: 15 residues. Germline V lookup: CDR1 SGHDN, CDR2 FVKESK. Trimming took off 0 bases at V and 4 bases at J, with 10 bases between the two ends. Some clones are missing from TCRdb's copy, which holds only in-frame ones; the method was immunoSEQ multiplex PCR. The sample holds around 140,000 clones, approximately 91% seen once. Broader study findings: Baseline antibody screening turned up just a handful of seropositive AZD1222 recipients. Of spike-specific TCRs, nearly half reportedly target regions left unmutated in variants. Clonal diversity was possibly underestimated, and the donors were mostly white British, with more females. No day 14 peak samples; only post-peak repertoires were characterized.

Note on this clone: Antigen: not known.

The receptor comes from an adult who received the MenACWY meningococcal vaccine as a control. The chain joins TRBV14 to TRBJ1-3; D call uncertain. The sequenced sample was peripheral blood, obtained 28 days after the second dose of the MenACWY control vaccine. CDR3 loop: CASSQDNRAGNTIYF. The DNA of the CDR3 is TGTGCCAGCAGCCAAGACAACAGAGCGGGAAACACCATATATTTT.